This T cell receptor (beta chain) was captured by sequencing in a study of T cells in tuberculosis. Using immunoSEQ multiplex PCR, the repertoire was profiled, and TCRdb retains in-frame clones only, with some absent. This sample has over 30,000 clones; about 90% occur once, and the top ten carry roughly 5%. The time point denotes: new active TB diagnosis, blood taken before or within 7 days of starting treatment. Germline V gives CDR1 SGHTA, CDR2 FQGNSA. The J segment lost 3 bases and the V segment lost 1 base, leaving 2 bases of the junction unmatched. This CDR3 is built from 14 residues. The sequencing used PBMCs, collected at tuberculosis diagnosis. The TCR comes from an adult with tuberculosis. The V call is TRBV7-2, the J call TRBJ2-7; 8 bases line up with TRBD2. CDR3 region: CASSLGGGNYEQYF. The CDR3 DNA is TGTGCCAGCAGCTTAGGCGGGGGGAACTACGAGCAGTACTTC.